These 6 T cell receptor beta chains were all obtained from the same sample, sequenced in a study of blood T cell repertoires in COVID-19. Profiled with immunoSEQ multiplex PCR; TCRdb holds only in-frame clones, not every one. The table has 100,000 to 120,000 clones, about 85% seen once. Sequencing was done on a sample of peripheral blood. These receptors were collected from a human donor in a cohort sampled during active COVID-19.

The CDR3 region has the DNA TGCGCCAGCAGCGCAGGGGAGGGGCTCTATGGCTACACCTTC. It codes for CASSAGEGLYGYTF. This sequence joins TRBV5-1 and TRBJ1-2; perhaps TRBD1 as D (6 bases). The CDR3 extends over 14 amino acids. Looked up from germline, CDR1 is SGHRS and CDR2 is YFSETQ. The ends were cut back, 4 bases at V and 4 bases at J, with 14 bases in the middle. Filled out from reference TRBV5-1 and TRBJ1-2, the complete variable domain reads KAGVTQTPRYLIKTRGQQVTLSCSPISGHRSVSWYQQTPGQGLQFLFEYFSETQRNKGNFPGRFSGRQFSNSRSEMNVSTLELGDSALYLCASSAGEGLYGYTFGSGTRLTVV.

The rearrangement joins TRBV3-1 (or the pseudogene TRBV3-2) to TRBJ1-2; perhaps TRBD1 as D (5 bases). CDR1 and CDR2 (germline): LGHDT, YNNKEL (reference sequence). This CDR3 spans 14 amino acids. V was trimmed by 0 bases and J by 8 bases, leaving 13 bases between them. The DNA of the CDR3 is TGTGCCAGCAGCCAAGATTCGGGGGTGCGGGGCTACACCTTC. Encoded protein: CASSQDSGVRGYTF.

The chain uses TRBV2 and TRBJ2-7; 7 bases are shared with TRBD1. The V gene end was trimmed by 5 bases and the J gene end by 3 bases; junction bases not matched to a gene: 4. Per the germline V gene, CDR1 is SNHLY and CDR2 is FYNNEI. The CDR3 has 13 amino acids. The CDR3 spells CASSFGTVYEQYF. DNA for the CDR3: TGTGCCAGCAGTTTCGGGACAGTCTACGAGCAGTACTTC.

This clone was counted a few times. The J gene is TRBJ1-2, the V gene TRBV3-1 (or the pseudogene TRBV3-2), with 8 bases lining up with TRBD1. Looked up from germline, CDR1 is LGHDT and CDR2 is YNNKEL (reference sequence). V trimming: 4 bases; J trimming: 4 bases; junction bases outside the gene matches: 8. CDR3 size: 15 residues. The CDR3 is CASSPGTGLTYGYTF. The CDR3 bases are TGTGCCAGCAGCCCTGGGACAGGTTTGACCTATGGCTACACCTTC.

The sample holds one count of this clone. The chain is built from TRBV6-5 and TRBJ1-6, with 7 bases that match TRBD1. This CDR3 region has 14 residues. V lost 6 bases and J lost 8; bases outside the gene matches: 7. CDR1 is MNHEY and CDR2 is SVGAGI in the germline V gene. CDR3 coding DNA: TGTGCCAGCAGAACAGGGGCATCTGATTCACCCCTCCACTTT. Its protein is CASRTGASDSPLHF.

This chain connects TRBV21-1 to TRBJ2-5; TRBD2, as called in the table, went unchecked against the DNA. TRBV21-1 is labeled a pseudogene. The CDR3 sequence is 15 residues long. The CDR3 loop is CASSPTGGCQETQYF. DNA of the CDR3: TGTGCCAGCAGCCCAACGGGGGGTTGCCAAGAGACCCAGTACTTC.